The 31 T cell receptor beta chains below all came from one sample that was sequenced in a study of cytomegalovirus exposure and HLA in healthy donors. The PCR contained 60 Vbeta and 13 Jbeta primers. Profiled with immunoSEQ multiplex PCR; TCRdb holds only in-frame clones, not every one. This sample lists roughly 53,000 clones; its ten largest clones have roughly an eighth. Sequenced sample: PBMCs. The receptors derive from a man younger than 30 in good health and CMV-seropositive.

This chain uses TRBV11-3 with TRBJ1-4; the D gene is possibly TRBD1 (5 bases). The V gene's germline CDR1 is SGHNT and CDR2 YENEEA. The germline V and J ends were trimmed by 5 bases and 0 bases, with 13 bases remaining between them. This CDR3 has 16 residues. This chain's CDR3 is CASSTEGVSTNEKLFF. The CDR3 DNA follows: TGTGCCAGCAGCACCGAAGGGGTTTCAACTAATGAAAAACTGTTTTTT. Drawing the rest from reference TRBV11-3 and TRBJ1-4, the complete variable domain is EAGVVQSPRYKIIEKKQPVAFWCNPISGHNTLYWYLQNLGQGPELLIRYENEEAVDDSQLPKDRFSAERLKGVDSTLKIQPAELGDSAVYLCASSTEGVSTNEKLFFGSGTQLSVL.

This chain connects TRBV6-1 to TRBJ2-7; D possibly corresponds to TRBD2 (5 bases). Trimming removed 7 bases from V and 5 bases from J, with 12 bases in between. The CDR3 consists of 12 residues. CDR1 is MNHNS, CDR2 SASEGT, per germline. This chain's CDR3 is CASIGVRNEQYF. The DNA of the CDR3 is TGTGCCAGCATCGGGGTCCGGAACGAGCAGTACTTC.

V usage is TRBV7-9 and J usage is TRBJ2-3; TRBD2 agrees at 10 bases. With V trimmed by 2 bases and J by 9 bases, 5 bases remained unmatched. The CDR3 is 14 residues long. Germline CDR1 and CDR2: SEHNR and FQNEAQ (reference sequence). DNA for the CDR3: TGTGCCAGCAGCTTAAGCGGGAGGGTCGTCACGCAGTATTTT. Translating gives CASSLSGRVVTQYF.

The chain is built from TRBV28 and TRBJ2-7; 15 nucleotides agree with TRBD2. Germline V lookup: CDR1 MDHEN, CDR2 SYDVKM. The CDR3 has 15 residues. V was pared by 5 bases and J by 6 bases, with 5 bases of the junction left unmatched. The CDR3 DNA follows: TGTGCCAGCAGTCCGCCGGGACTAGCGGGAGGCGAGCAGTACTTC. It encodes CASSPPGLAGGEQYF.

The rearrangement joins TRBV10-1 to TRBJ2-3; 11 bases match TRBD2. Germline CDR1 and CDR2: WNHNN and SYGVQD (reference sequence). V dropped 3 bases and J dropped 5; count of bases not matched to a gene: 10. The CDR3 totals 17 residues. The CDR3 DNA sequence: TGCGCCAGCAGTGATCATTTAGCGGGAGGGATTAAAGATACGCAGTATTTT. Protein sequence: CASSDHLAGGIKDTQYF.

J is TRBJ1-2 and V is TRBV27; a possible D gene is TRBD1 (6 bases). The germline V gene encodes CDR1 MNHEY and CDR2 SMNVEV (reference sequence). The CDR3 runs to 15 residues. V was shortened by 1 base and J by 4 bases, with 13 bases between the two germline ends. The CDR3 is CASSLLGAQAYGYTF. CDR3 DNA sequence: TGTGCCAGCAGTTTATTGGGGGCGCAGGCCTATGGCTACACCTTC.

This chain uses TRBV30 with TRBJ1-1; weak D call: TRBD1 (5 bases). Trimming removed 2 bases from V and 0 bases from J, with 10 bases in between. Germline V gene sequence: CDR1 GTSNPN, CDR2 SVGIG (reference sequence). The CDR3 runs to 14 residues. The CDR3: CAWSLGPLNTEAFF. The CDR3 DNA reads TGTGCCTGGAGTTTGGGGCCCTTGAACACTGAAGCTTTCTTT.

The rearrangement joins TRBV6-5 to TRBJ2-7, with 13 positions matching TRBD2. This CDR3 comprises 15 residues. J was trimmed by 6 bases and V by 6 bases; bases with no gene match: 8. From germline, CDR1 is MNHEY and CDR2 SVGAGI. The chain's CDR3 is CASRPGLAGEREQYF. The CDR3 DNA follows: TGTGCCAGCAGACCAGGACTAGCGGGAGAGCGCGAGCAGTACTTC.

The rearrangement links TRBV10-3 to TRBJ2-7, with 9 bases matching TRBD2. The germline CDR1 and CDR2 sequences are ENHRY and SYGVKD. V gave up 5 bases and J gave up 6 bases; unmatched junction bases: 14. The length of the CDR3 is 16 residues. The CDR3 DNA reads TGTGCCATCAGTCTATCACCCAGCGGGAGGATTGCCGAGCAGTACTTC. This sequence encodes CAISLSPSGRIAEQYF.

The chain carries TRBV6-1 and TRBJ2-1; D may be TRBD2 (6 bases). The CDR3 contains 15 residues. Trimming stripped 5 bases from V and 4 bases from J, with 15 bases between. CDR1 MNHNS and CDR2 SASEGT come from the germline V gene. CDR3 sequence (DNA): TGTGCCAGCAGTCGAGTGGTAGCGGTTTACAATGAGCAGTTCTTC. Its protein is CASSRVVAVYNEQFF.

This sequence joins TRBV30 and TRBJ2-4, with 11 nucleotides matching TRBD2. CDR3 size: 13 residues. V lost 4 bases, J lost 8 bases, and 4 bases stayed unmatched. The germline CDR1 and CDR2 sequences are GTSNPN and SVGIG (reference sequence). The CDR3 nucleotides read TGTGCCTGGACAACTAGCGGGAGTTACATTCAGTACTTC. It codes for CAWTTSGSYIQYF.

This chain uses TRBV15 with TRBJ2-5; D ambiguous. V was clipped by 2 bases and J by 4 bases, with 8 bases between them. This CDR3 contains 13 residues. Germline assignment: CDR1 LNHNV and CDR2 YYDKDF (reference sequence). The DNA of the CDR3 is TGTGCCACCAGCAGAAATCTATTAGAGACCCAGTACTTC. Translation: CATSRNLLETQYF.

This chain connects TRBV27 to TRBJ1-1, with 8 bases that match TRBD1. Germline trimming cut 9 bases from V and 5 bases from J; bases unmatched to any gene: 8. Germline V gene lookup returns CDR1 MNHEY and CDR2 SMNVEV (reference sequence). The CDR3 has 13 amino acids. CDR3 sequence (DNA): TGTGCCAGTTCAACAGGGGGGAGTACTGAAGCTTTCTTT. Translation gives CASSTGGSTEAFF.

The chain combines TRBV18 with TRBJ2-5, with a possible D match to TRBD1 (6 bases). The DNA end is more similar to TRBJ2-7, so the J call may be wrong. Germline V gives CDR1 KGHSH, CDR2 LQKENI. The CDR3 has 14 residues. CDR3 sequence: CASSPGLGGYEQYF. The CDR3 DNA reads TGTGCCAGCTCACCAGGGTTAGGGGGCTACGAGCAGTACTTC.

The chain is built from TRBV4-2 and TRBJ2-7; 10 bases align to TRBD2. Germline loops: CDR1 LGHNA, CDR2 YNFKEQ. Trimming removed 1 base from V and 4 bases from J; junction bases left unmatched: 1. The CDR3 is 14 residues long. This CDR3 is CASSQGTSGYEQYF. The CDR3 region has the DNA TGTGCCAGCAGCCAAGGGACTAGCGGTTACGAGCAGTACTTC.

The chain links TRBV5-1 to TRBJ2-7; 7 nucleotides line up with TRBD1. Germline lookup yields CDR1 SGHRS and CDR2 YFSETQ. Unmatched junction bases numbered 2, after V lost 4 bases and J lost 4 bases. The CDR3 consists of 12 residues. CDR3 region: CASSQGQYEQYF. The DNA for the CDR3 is TGCGCCAGCAGCCAGGGACAGTACGAGCAGTACTTC.

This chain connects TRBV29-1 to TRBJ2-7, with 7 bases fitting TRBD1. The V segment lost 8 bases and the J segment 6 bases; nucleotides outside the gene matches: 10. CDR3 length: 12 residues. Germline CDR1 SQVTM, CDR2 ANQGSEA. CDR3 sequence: CSTSTGSVEQYF. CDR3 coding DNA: TGCAGCACATCGACAGGGTCAGTCGAGCAGTACTTC.

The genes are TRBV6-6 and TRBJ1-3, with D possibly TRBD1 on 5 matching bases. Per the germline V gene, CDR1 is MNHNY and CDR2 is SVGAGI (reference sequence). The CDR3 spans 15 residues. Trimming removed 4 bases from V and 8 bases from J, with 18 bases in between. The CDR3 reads CASSFTGTSGDTIYF. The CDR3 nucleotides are TGTGCCAGCAGTTTTACCGGGACGTCGGGAGACACCATATATTTT.

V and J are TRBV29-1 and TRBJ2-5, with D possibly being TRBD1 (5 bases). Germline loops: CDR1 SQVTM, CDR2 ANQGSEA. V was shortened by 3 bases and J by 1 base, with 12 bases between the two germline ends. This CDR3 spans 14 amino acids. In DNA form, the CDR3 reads TGCAGCGTTGAGGAGAGTAGGGGCCAAGAGACCCAGTACTTC. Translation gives CSVEESRGQETQYF.

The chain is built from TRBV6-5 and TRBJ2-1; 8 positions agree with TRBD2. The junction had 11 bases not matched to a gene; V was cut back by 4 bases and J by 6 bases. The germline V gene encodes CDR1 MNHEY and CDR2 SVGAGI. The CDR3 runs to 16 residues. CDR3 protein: CASSSAGTSYFNEQFF. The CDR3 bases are TGTGCCAGCAGTTCGGCCGGGACTAGTTATTTCAATGAGCAGTTCTTC.

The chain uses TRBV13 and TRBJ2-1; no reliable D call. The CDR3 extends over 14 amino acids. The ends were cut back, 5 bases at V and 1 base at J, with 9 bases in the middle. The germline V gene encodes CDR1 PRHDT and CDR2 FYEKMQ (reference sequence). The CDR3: CASSPGPSYNEQFF. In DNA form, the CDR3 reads TGTGCCAGCAGCCCGGGTCCTTCCTACAATGAGCAGTTCTTC.

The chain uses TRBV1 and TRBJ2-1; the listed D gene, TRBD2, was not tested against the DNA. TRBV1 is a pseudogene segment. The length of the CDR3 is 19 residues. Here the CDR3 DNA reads TGCACCAGCGGCTCCCTCCTAGCGTTTCTGACGAGAGAGGTCAATGAGCAGTTCTTC. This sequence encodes CTSGSLLAFLTREVNEQFF.

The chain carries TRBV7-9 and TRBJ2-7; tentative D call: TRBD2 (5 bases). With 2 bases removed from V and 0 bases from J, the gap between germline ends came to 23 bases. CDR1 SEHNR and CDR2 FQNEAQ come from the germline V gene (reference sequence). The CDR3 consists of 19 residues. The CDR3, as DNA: TGTGCCAGCAGCTTAAAAGGTAGTCCGGGGAACACCATCTCCTACGAGCAGTACTTC. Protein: CASSLKGSPGNTISYEQYF. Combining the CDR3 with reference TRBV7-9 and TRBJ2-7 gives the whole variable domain DTGVSQNPRHKITKRGQNVTFRCDPISEHNRLYWYRQTLGQGPEFLTYFQNEAQLEKSRLLSDRFSAERPKGSFSTLEIQRTEQGDSAMYLCASSLKGSPGNTISYEQYFGPGTRLTVT.

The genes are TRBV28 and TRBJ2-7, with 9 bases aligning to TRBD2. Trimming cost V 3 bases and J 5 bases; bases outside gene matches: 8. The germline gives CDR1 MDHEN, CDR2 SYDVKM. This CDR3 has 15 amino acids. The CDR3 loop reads CASSFSGSEINEQYF. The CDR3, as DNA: TGTGCCAGCAGTTTTAGCGGGAGTGAGATCAACGAGCAGTACTTC. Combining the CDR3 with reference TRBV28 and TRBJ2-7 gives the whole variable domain DVKVTQSSRYLVKRTGEKVFLECVQDMDHENMFWYRQDPGLGLRLIYFSYDVKMKEKGDIPEGYSVSREKKERFSLILESASTNQTSMYLCASSFSGSEINEQYFGPGTRLTVT.

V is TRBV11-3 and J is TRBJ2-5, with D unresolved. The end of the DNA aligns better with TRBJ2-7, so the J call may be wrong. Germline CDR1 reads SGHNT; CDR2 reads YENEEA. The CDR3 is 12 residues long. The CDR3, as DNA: TGTGCCAGCAGCTTTAGTTCTTCCGAGCAGTACTTC. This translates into CASSFSSSEQYF.

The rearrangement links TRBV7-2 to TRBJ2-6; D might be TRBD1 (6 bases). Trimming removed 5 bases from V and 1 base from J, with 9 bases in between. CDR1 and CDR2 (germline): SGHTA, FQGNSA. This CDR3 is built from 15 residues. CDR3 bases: TGTGCCAGCAGCCCGCAGGGGTCTGGGGCCAACGTCCTGACTTTC. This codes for CASSPQGSGANVLTF.

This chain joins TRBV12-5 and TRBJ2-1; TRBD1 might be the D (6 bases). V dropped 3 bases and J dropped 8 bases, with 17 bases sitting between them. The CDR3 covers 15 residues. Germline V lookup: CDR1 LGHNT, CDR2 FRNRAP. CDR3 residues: CASGLVVGDKHEQFF. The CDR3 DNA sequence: TGTGCTAGTGGTTTAGTAGTCGGGGACAAGCATGAGCAGTTCTTC.

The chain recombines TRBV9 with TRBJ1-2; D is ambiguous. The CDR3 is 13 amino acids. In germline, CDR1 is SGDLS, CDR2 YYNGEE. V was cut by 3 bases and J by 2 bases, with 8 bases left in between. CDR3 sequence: CASSDDKNYGYTF. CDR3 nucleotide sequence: TGTGCCAGCAGCGACGACAAGAACTATGGCTACACCTTC.

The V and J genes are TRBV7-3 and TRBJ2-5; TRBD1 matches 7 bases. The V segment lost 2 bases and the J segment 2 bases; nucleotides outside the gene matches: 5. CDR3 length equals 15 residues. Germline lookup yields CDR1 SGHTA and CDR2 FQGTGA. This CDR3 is CASSLVGGQQETQYF. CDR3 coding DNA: TGTGCCAGCAGCTTAGTAGGGGGCCAGCAAGAGACCCAGTACTTC.

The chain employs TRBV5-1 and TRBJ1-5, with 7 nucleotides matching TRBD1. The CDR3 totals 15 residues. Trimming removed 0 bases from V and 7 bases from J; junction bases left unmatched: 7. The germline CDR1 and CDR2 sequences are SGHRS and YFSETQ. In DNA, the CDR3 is TGCGCCAGCAGCTTGGCGGGACAGATAGAACAGCCCCAGCATTTT. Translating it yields CASSLAGQIEQPQHF.

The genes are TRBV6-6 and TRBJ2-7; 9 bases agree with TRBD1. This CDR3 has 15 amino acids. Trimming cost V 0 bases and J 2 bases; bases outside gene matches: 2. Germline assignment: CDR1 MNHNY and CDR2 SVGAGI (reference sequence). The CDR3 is CASSYSRQGAYEQYF. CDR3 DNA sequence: TGTGCCAGCAGTTACTCGCGACAGGGGGCCTACGAGCAGTACTTC.